Below, 7 T cell receptor beta chains from the same sample are listed, as sequenced in a study of response to subunit inactivated influenza vaccine. TCRdb itself ran the RT-PCR reads through MiXCR, one entry per CDR3 protein. The sample shows over 800,000 distinct CDR3 sequences, around 20% of them seen only once. Sample: PBMCs from blood, taken less than 6 days after vaccination. Source of these receptors: a man aged 45-60 years who received an inactivated influenza vaccine.

The chain combines TRBV15 with TRBJ2-1; a possible D gene is TRBD2 (5 bases). This CDR3 is built from 15 residues. Trimming took off 8 bases at V and 5 bases at J, with 19 bases between the two ends. CDR1 and CDR2 (germline): LNHNV, YYDKDF (reference sequence). The CDR3 DNA reads TGTGCCACCGGTCCTCGGGAAACCTTTGACAATGAGCAGTTCTTC. Amino acids: CATGPRETFDNEQFF.

This clonotype turned up a few times. This rearrangement joins TRBV7-3 to TRBJ2-5; D is undetermined. V was cut by 5 bases and J by 0 bases, with 7 bases left in between. The CDR3 is 13 amino acids. Per germline, CDR1 SGHTA and CDR2 FQGTGA. CDR3 nucleotides: TGTGCCAGCAGCGCCCGAAACCAAGAGACCCAGTACTTC. Translated: CASSARNQETQYF.

The sample holds a few counts of this clonotype. The chain is built from TRBV7-2 and TRBJ2-7; no reliable D call. Germline CDR1 reads SGHTA; CDR2 reads FQGNSA. This CDR3 is 15 amino acids long. The germline V and J ends were trimmed by 7 bases and 0 bases, with 16 bases remaining between them. The CDR3 protein is CASMIDGSISYEQYF. DNA of the CDR3: TGTGCCAGCATGATAGACGGAAGCATCTCCTACGAGCAGTACTTC. The full variable domain, completed using reference TRBV7-2 and TRBJ2-7, is GAGVSQSPSNKVTEKGKDVELRCDPISGHTALYWYRQSLGQGLEFLIYFQGNSAPDKSGLPSDRFSAERTGGSVSTLTIQRTQQEDSAVYLCASMIDGSISYEQYFGPGTRLTVT.

For this clonotype: This may arise from a read error, as a much more abundant clone is one base away. The chain carries TRBV7-7 and TRBJ2-5; no firm D call. The CDR3 sequence is 13 residues long. Germline V gene data show CDR1 as SSHAT and CDR2 as FNYEAQ (reference sequence). The CDR3 sequence is CASSMYRQETQYF. CDR3 DNA: TGTGCTAGCAGCATGTACAGACAAGAGACCCAGTACTTC.

This clonotype was observed at least ten times. V gene TRBV29-1 combines with J gene TRBJ2-1; D uncertain. The CDR3 spans 11 residues. Trimming shortened V by 5 bases and J by 10 bases, and 12 bases separated the two germline ends. The germline V gene has CDR1 SQVTM and CDR2 ANQGSEA. DNA of the CDR3: TGCAGCGTTTCAGACCTTCGCGAGCAGTTCTTC. The encoded protein is CSVSDLREQFF.

At least ten counts were recorded for this clonotype. The rearrangement uses TRBV4-3 and TRBJ2-5; 7 bases agree with TRBD1. This CDR3 is 18 amino acids long. V trimming: 0 bases; J trimming: 1 base; junction bases outside the gene matches: 11. The germline gives CDR1 LGHNA, CDR2 YSLEER. The CDR3 reads CASSQEARGRGSQETQYF. DNA for the CDR3: TGCGCCAGCAGCCAAGAGGCGAGAGGCAGGGGGTCCCAAGAGACCCAGTACTTC.

The rearrangement uses TRBV27 and TRBJ1-2; 7 positions match TRBD1. Germline V gene lookup returns CDR1 MNHEY and CDR2 SMNVEV (reference sequence). The CDR3 contains 13 residues. V lost 3 bases to trimming and J lost 10 bases; unmatched junction nucleotides: 8. In DNA form, the CDR3 reads TGTGCCAGCAGTTTCAGGGGGAGAGGATCCTACACCTTC. Translating it yields CASSFRGRGSYTF.